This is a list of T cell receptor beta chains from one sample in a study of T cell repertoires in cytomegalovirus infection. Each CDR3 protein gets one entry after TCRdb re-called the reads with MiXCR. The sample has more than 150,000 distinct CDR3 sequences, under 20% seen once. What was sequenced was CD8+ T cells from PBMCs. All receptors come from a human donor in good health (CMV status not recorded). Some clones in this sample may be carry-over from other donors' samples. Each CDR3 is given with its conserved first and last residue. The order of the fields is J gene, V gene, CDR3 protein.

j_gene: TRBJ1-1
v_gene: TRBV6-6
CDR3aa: CASLGKPGGWTEAFF

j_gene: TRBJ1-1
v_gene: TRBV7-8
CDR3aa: CASTSDGKWLGTEAFF

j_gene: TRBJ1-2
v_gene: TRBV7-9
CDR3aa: CASSLSGQTNYGYTF

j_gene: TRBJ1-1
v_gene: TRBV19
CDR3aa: CASSILNRGLLGDTEAFF

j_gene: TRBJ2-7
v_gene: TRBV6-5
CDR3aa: CASSLSGSTSYEQYF

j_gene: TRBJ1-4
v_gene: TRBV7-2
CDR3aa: CASSLDPGDEKLFF

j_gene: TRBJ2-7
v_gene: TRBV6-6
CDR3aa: CASSYNSYEQYF

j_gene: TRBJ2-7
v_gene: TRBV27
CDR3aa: CASSLRGDISYEQYF

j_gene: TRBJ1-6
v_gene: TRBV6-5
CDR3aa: CASSYLGRDLSSYNSPLHF

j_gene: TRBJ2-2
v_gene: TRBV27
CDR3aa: CASSLRVANTGELFF

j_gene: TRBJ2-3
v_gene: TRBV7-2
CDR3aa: CASSSPSGGGAADTQYF

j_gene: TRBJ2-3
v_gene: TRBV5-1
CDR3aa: CASSPGGLLLDTQYF

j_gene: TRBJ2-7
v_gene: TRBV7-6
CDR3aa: CASSGGQFHEQYF

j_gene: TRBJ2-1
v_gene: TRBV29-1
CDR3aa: CSVEVPRDTQEQFF

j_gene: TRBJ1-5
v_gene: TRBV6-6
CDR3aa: CASSYSGTYSNQPQHF

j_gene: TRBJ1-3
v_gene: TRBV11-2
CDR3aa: CASSFNGNTIYF

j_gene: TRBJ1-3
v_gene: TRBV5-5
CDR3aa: CASREGQPGFSGNTIYF

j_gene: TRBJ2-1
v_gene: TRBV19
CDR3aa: CASSIIAGGNNEQFF

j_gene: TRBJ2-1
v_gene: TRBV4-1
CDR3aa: CASSQDPGGAKTPGDNEQFF

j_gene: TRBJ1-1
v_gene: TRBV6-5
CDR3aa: CASRANRGDTEAFF